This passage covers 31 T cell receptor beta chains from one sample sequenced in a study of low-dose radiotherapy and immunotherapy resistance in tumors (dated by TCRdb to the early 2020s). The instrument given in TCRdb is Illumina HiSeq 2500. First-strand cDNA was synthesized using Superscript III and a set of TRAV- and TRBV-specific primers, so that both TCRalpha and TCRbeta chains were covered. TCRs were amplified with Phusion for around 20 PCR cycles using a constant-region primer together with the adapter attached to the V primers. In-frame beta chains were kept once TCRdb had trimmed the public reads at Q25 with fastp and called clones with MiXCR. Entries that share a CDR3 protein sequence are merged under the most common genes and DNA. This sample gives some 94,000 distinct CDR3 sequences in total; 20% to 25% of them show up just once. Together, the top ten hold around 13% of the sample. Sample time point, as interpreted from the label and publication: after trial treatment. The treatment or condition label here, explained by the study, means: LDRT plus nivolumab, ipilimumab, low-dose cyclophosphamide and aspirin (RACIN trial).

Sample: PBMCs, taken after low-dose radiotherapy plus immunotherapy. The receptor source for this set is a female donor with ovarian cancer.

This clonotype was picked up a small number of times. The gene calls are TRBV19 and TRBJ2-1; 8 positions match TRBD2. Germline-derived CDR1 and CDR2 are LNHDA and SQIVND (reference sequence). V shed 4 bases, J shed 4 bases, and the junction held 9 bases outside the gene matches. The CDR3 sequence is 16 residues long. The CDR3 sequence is CASSNGGAFAYNEQFF. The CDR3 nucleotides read TGTGCCAGTAGTAACGGGGGGGCCTTTGCTTACAATGAGCAGTTCTTC.

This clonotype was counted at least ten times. The CDR3 coding sequence is TGTGCCAGCAGCCCTTTCCTCCCTGGACTAGCGGGAGGAGGAACCGGGGAGCTGTTTTTT. It yields the protein CASSPFLPGLAGGGTGELFF. The chain recombines TRBV3-1 with TRBJ2-2; 14 nucleotides line up with TRBD2. Germline CDR1 and CDR2: LGHDT and YNNKEL (reference sequence). With V trimmed by 4 bases and J by 5 bases, 15 bases remained unmatched. CDR3 length: 20 amino acids. The complete variable domain, with remaining parts taken from reference TRBV3-1 and TRBJ2-2, reads DTAVSQTPKYLVTQMGNDKSIKCEQNLGHDTMYWYKQDSKKFLKIMFSYNNKELIINETVPNRFSPKSPDKAHLNLHINSLELGDSAVYFCASSPFLPGLAGGGTGELFFGEGSRLTVL.

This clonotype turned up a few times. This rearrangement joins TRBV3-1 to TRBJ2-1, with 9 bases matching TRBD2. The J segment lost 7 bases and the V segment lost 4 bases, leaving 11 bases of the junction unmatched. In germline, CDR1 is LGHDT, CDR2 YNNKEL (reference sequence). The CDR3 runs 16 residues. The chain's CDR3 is CASSPALSGRWNEQFF. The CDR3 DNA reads TGTGCCAGCAGCCCCGCGCTAAGCGGGAGGTGGAATGAGCAGTTCTTC.

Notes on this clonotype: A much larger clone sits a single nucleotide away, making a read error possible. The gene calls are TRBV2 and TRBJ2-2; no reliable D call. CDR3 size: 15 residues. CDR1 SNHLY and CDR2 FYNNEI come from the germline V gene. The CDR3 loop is CVSSGLDRNTGELFF. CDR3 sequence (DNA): TGTGTCAGCAGTGGTCTCGATCGGAACACCGGGGAGCTGTTTTTT. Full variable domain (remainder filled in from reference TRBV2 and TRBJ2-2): EPEVTQTPSHQVTQMGQEVILRCVPISNHLYFYWYRQILGQKVEFLVSFYNNEISEKSEIFDDQFSVERPDGSNFTLKIRSTKLEDSAMYFCVSSGLDRNTGELFFGEGSRLTVL.

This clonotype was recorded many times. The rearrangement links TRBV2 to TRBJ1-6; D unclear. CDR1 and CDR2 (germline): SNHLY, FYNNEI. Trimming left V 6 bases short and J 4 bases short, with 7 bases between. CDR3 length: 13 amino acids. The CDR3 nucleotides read TGTGCCAGCAGGTTACAGTATAATTCACCCCTCCACTTT. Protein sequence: CASRLQYNSPLHF.

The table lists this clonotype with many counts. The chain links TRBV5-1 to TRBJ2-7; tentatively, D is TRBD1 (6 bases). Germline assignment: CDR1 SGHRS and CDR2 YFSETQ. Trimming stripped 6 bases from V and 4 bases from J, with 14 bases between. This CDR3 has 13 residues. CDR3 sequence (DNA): TGCGCCAGCAACCTGGACAGAGCGTACGAGCAGTACTTC. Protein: CASNLDRAYEQYF.

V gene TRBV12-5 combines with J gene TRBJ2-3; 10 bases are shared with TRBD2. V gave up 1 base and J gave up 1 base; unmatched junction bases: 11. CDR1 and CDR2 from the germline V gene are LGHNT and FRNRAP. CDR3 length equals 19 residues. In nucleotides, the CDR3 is TGTGCTAGTGGTTTGGCGCCACGTAGCGGGGGGTGTGGCACAGATACGCAGTATTTT. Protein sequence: CASGLAPRSGGCGTDTQYF.

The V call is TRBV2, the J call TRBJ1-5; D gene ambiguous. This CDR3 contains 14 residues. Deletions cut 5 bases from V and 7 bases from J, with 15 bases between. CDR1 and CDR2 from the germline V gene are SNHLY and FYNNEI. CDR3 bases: TGTGCCAGCAGTCCCGCTTCTAGGAGACAGCCCCAGCATTTT. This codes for CASSPASRRQPQHF.

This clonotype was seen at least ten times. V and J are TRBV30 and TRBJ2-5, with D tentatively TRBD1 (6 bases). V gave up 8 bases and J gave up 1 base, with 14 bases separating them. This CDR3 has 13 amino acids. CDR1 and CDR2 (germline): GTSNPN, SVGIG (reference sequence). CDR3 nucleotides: TGTGCCGGTACACAGGGAGCCCAAGAGACCCAGTACTTC. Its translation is CAGTQGAQETQYF.

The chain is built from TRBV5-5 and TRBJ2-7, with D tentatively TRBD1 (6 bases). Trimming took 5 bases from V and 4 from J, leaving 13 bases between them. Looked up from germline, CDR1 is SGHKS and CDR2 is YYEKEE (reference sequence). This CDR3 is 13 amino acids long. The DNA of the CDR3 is TGTGCCAGCAGACGCCTACAGGGATACGAGCAGTACTTC. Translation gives CASRRLQGYEQYF.

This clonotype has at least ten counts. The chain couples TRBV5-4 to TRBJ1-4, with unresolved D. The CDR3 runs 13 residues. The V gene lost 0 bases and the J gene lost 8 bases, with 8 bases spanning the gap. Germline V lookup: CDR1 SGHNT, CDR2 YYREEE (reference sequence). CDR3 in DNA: TGTGCCAGCAGCTTGGAAAAACAGGAAAAACTGTTTTTT. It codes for CASSLEKQEKLFF.

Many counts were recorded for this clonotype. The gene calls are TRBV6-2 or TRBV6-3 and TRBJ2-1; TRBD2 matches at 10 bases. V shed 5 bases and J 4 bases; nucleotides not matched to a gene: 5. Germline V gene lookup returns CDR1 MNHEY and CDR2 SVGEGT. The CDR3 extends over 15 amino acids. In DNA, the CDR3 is TGTGCCAGCAGTACGACTAGCGGGTTTTACAATGAGCAGTTCTTC. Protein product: CASSTTSGFYNEQFF.

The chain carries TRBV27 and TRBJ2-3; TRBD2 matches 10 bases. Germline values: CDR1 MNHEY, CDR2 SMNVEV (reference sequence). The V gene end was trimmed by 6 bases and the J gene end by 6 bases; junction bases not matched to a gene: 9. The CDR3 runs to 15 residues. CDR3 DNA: TGTGCCAGCAGCCGCAGACTAGCGGGTGCGGATACGCAGTATTTT. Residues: CASSRRLAGADTQYF.

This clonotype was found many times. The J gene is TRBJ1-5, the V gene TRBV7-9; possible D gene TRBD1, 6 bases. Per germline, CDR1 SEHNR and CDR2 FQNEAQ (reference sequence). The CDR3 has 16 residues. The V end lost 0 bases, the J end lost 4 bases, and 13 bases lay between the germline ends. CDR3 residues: CASSLAAGTKNQPQHF. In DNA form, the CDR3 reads TGTGCCAGCAGCTTAGCGGCCGGGACAAAAAATCAGCCCCAGCATTTT. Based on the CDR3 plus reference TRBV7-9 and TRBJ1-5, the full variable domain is DTGVSQNPRHKITKRGQNVTFRCDPISEHNRLYWYRQTLGQGPEFLTYFQNEAQLEKSRLLSDRFSAERPKGSFSTLEIQRTEQGDSAMYLCASSLAAGTKNQPQHFGDGTRLSIL.

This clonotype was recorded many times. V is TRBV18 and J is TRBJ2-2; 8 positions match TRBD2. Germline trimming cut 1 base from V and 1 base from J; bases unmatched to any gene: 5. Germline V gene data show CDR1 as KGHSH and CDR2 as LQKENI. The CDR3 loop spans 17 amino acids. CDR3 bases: TGTGCCAGCTCACCACGGGGCACTAGCGGGAACACCGGGGAGCTGTTTTTT. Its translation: CASSPRGTSGNTGELFF.

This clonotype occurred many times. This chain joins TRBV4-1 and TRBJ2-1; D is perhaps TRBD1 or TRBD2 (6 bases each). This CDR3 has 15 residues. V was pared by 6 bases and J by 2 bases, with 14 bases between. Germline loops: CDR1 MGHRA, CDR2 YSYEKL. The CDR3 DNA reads TGCGCCAGCAGTTTAGTAGGGGGGACCTACAATGAGCAGTTCTTC. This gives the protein CASSLVGGTYNEQFF.

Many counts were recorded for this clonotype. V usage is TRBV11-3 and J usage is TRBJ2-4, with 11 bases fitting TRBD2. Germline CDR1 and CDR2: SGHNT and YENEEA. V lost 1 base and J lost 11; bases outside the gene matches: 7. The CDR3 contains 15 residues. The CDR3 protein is CASSLVQLAGGVQYF. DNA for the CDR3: TGTGCCAGCAGCTTAGTCCAGCTAGCGGGAGGTGTTCAGTACTTC.

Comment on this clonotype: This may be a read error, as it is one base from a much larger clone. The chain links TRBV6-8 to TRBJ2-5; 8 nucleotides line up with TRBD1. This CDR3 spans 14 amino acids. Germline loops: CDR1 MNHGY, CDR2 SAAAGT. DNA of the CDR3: TGTACCAGCGGCCGACAGGGGTTTGAGGAGACCCAGTACTTC. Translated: CTSGRQGFEETQYF.

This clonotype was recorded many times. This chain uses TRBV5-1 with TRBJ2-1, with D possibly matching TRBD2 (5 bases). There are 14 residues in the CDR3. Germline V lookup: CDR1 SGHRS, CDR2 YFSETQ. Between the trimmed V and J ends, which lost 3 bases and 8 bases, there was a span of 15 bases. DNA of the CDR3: TGCGCCAGCAGCTCTGACTCGAGTAGCGATGAGCAGTTCTTC. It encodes CASSSDSSSDEQFF. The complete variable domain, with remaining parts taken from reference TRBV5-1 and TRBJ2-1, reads KAGVTQTPRYLIKTRGQQVTLSCSPISGHRSVSWYQQTPGQGLQFLFEYFSETQRNKGNFPGRFSGRQFSNSRSEMNVSTLELGDSALYLCASSSDSSSDEQFFGPGTRLTVL.

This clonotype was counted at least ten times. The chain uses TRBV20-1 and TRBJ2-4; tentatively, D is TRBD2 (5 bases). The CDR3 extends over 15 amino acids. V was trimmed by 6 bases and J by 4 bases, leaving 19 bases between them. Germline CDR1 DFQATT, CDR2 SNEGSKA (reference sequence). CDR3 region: CSASLLEGFKNIQYF. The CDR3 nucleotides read TGCAGTGCATCCCTACTAGAGGGCTTTAAAAACATTCAGTACTTC.

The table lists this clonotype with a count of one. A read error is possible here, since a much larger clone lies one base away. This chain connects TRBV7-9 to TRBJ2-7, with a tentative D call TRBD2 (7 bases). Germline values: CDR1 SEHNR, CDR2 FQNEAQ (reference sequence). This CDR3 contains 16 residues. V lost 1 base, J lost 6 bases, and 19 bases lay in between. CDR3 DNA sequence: TGTGCCAGCAGCTTAGGGGGGGGCGCGGTGACCTTCGAGCAGTACTTC. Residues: CASSLGGGAVTFEQYF.

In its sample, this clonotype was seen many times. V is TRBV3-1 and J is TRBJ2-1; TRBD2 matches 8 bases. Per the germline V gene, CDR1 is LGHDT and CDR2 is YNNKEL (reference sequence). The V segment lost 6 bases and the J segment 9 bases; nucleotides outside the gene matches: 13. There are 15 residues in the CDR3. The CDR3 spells CASSRGASGGAEQFF. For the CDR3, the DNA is TGTGCCAGCAGTCGAGGGGCAAGCGGGGGAGCTGAGCAGTTCTTC.

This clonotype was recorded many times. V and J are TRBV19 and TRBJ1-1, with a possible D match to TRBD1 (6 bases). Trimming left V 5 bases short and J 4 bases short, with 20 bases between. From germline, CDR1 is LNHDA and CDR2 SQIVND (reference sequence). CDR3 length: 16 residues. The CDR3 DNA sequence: TGTGCCAGTAGTTCCGCACGTCGAGGGGGTGGCACTGAAGCTTTCTTT. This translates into CASSSARRGGGTEAFF.

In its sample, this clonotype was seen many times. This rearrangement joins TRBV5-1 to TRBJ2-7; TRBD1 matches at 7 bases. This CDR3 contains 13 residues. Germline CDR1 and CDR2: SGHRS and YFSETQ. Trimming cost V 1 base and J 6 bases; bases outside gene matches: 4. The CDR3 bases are TGCGCCAGCAGCTTGCAGGGGGAACGCGAGCAGTACTTC. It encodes CASSLQGEREQYF.

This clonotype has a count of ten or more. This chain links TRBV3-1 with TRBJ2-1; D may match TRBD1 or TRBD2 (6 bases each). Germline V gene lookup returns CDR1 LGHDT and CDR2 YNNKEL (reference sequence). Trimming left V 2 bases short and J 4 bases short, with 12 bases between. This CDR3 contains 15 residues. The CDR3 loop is CASSQRGAGYNEQFF. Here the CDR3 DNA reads TGTGCCAGCAGCCAAAGGGGGGCGGGATACAATGAGCAGTTCTTC.

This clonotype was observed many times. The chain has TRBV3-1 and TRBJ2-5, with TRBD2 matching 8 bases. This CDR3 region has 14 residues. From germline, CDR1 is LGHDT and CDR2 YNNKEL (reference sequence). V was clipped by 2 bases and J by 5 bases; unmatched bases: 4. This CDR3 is CASSQHGGAETQYF. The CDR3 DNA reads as TGTGCCAGCAGCCAACACGGGGGGGCCGAGACCCAGTACTTC.

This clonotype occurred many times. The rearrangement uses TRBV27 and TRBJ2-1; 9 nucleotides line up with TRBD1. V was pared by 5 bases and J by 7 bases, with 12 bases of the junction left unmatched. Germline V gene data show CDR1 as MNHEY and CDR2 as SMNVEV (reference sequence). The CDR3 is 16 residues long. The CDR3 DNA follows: TGTGCCAGCAGTGTAAGGTCCGGGACAGGGATGAATGAGCAGTTCTTC. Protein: CASSVRSGTGMNEQFF.

CDR3 sequence: CAPNVPASGRDNNEQFF. Written as DNA, the CDR3 is TGTGCCCCCAACGTCCCGGCTAGCGGGAGGGACAACAATGAGCAGTTCTTC. The V and J genes are TRBV10-3 and TRBJ2-1, with 12 bases matching TRBD2. V shed 11 bases, J shed 5 bases, and the junction held 16 bases outside the gene matches. CDR3 size: 17 residues. Per germline, CDR1 ENHRY and CDR2 SYGVKD.

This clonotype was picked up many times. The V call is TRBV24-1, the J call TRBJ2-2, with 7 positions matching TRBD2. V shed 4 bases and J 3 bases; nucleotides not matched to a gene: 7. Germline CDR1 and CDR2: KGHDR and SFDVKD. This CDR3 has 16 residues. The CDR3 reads CATSDPGLVDTGELFF. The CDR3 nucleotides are TGTGCCACCAGTGACCCCGGACTAGTTGACACCGGGGAGCTGTTTTTT.

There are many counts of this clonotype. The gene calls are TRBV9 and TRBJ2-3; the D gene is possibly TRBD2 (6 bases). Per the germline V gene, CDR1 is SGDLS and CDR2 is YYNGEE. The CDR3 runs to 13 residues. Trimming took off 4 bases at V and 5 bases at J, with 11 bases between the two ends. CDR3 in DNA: TGTGCCAGCAGCCCCGCCGGGAGAGATACGCAGTATTTT. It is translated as CASSPAGRDTQYF.

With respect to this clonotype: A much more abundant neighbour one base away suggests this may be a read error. CDR3 nucleotide sequence: TGCAGCGTTGTAGCGGGGGGGGGGACCCAGTACTTC. It specifies CSVVAGGGTQYF. The chain carries TRBV29-1 and TRBJ2-5, with 11 nucleotides matching TRBD2. CDR1 and CDR2 (germline): SQVTM, ANQGSEA. After removal of 4 bases from V and 7 bases from J, the junction contained 2 bases not matched to a gene. This CDR3 has 12 residues.